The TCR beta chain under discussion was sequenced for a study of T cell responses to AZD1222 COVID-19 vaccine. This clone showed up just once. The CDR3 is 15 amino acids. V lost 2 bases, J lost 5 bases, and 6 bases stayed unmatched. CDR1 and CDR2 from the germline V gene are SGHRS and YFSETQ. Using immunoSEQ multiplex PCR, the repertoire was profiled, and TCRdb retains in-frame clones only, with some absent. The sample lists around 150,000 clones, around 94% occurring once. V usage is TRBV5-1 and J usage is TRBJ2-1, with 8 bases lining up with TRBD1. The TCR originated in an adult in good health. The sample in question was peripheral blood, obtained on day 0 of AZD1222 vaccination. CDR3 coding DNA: TGCGCCAGCAGCTTCGGGACAGGCCTAAACAATGAGCAGTTCTTC. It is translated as CASSFGTGLNNEQFF. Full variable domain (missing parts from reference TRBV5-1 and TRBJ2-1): KAGVTQTPRYLIKTRGQQVTLSCSPISGHRSVSWYQQTPGQGLQFLFEYFSETQRNKGNFPGRFSGRQFSNSRSEMNVSTLELGDSALYLCASSFGTGLNNEQFFGPGTRLTVL.